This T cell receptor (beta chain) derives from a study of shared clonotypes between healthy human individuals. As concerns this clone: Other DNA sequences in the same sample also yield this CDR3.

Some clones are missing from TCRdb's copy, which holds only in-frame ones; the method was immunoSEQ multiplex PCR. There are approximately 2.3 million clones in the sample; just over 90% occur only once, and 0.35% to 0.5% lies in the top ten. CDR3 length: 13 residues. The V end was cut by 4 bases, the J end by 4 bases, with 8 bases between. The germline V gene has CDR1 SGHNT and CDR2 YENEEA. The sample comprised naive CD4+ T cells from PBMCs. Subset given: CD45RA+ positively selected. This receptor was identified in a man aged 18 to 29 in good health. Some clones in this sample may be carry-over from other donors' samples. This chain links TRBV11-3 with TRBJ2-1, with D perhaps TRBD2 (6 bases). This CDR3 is CASSSGGYNEQFF. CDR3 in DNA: TGTGCCAGCAGCTCCGGAGGGTACAATGAGCAGTTCTTC.